The next 25 T cell receptor beta chains were all read from a single sample in a study of T cells expressing NK-cell markers. For each CDR3 protein, TCRdb gives one entry from its re-call of the 5' RACE reads, without DNA. This repertoire includes 450,000 to 600,000 distinct CDR3 sequences. Specimen: blood T cells: a sorted CD56 or NKG2C T cell subset, CD4+ or CD8+ T cells, or bulk PBMC T cells (not recorded which). The receptor source for this set is a man younger than 35 in good health.

The gene calls are TRBV14 and TRBJ2-1; TCRdb lists TRBD2, though no DNA is available to test this call. The CDR3 consists of 15 residues. In germline, CDR1 is SGHDN, CDR2 FVKESK. This CDR3 is CASRITSGRFAEQFF.

The chain recombines TRBV9 with TRBJ2-1; TCRdb selects TRBD1, and the lack of DNA leaves this call unchecked. In germline, CDR1 is SGDLS, CDR2 YYNGEE. There are 13 residues in the CDR3. CDR3 residues: CASSGEEGHEQFF.

The chain is built from TRBV12-3 or TRBV12-4 and TRBJ1-6; TCRdb's assignment of TRBD1 cannot be checked, as there is no DNA. CDR3 size: 15 residues. CDR3 amino acids: CASSPGTVDNSPLHF.

The chain couples TRBV12-3 or TRBV12-4 to TRBJ1-1; TCRdb's D call of TRBD1 is untestable without DNA. CDR3 length equals 14 residues. The CDR3 here is CASGRQGANTEAFF.

CDR3: CASSNPDRASRNTIYF. The chain uses TRBV5-6 and TRBJ1-3; TCRdb's D call of TRBD1 is untestable without DNA. Germline CDR1 reads SGHDT; CDR2 reads YYEEEE. The CDR3 runs to 16 residues.

The J gene is TRBJ2-7, the V gene TRBV7-8; TCRdb names TRBD1, which stays unverified in the absence of DNA. Germline V gene sequence: CDR1 SGHVS, CDR2 FQNEAQ. The CDR3 loop spans 12 amino acids. CDR3 sequence reads: CASSLFRGEQYF.

The V call is TRBV20-1, the J call TRBJ2-1; the D gene TCRdb calls, TRBD2, cannot be checked with no DNA. Germline CDR1 and CDR2: DFQATT and SNEGSKA (reference sequence). The CDR3 has 12 residues. The CDR3 spells CSPTSGYNEQFF.

V usage is TRBV20-1 and J usage is TRBJ1-6; TCRdb's D call, TRBD1, is unchecked because there is no DNA. CDR1 is DFQATT and CDR2 is SNEGSKA in the germline V gene (reference sequence). The CDR3 is 14 amino acids. CDR3 region: CSAPGQIYNSPLHF.

The J gene is TRBJ2-2, the V gene TRBV7-6; TCRdb's D call, TRBD2, is unchecked because there is no DNA. The CDR3 extends over 20 amino acids. Germline V gives CDR1 SGHVS, CDR2 FNYEAQ. CDR3 region: CASSLEKTGTSGKNTGELFF.

The CDR3 region is CASSYERPSSYNEQFF. The chain recombines TRBV6-2 or TRBV6-3 with TRBJ2-1; TCRdb selects TRBD2, and the lack of DNA leaves this call unchecked. The CDR3 runs to 16 residues. Germline V gives CDR1 MNHEY, CDR2 SVGEGT.

The genes are TRBV7-6 and TRBJ2-3; TCRdb calls TRBD1, which cannot be checked without DNA. Germline CDR1 and CDR2: SGHVS and FNYEAQ. This CDR3 is built from 17 residues. This CDR3 reads CASSLEGGAGYTDTQYF.

CDR3 sequence reads: CSVEAGRMFNEQFF. The V gene is TRBV29-1, the J gene TRBJ2-1; the D gene TCRdb calls, TRBD1, cannot be checked with no DNA. This CDR3 has 14 amino acids. Germline V gives CDR1 SQVTM, CDR2 ANQGSEA.

The chain couples TRBV11-2 to TRBJ2-1; TCRdb designates TRBD2, a call that cannot be tested without DNA. Per germline, CDR1 SGHAT and CDR2 FQNNGV. The length of the CDR3 is 18 residues. Here the CDR3 reads CASSLDSIAGGIGYEQFF.

The chain couples TRBV3-1 to TRBJ2-7; TCRdb reports TRBD1, a call that lacks DNA to check it against. This CDR3 spans 17 amino acids. Germline CDR1 LGHDT, CDR2 YNNKEL (reference sequence). The CDR3 spells CASSQNPPGGRFYEQYF.

This chain joins TRBV7-9 and TRBJ2-2; the D call from TCRdb, TRBD1, cannot be confirmed without DNA. Germline CDR1 SEHNR, CDR2 FQNEAQ (reference sequence). The CDR3 runs to 14 residues. The chain's CDR3 is CANTGVINSGELFF.

V is TRBV12-3 or TRBV12-4 and J is TRBJ1-2; there is no DNA to check the TCRdb D call of TRBD1. There are 15 residues in the CDR3. The CDR3: CASSARDRGTSGYTF.

This chain links TRBV7-9 with TRBJ1-1; the D call from TCRdb, TRBD1, cannot be confirmed without DNA. This CDR3 is 14 amino acids long. Germline loops: CDR1 SEHNR, CDR2 FQNEAQ (reference sequence). CDR3 sequence: CASSSGQGWTEAFF.

The chain is built from TRBV4-1 and TRBJ1-5. Per germline, CDR1 MGHRA and CDR2 YSYEKL. The CDR3 is 17 residues long. The CDR3 reads CASSQGRQGRLNQPQHF.

The V and J genes are TRBV12-3 or TRBV12-4 and TRBJ2-2; lacking DNA, the TRBD1 call made by TCRdb goes unchecked. CDR3 length equals 13 residues. The CDR3 region is CAMSSRGPGELFF.

The V and J genes are TRBV6-1 and TRBJ1-6; TCRdb calls TRBD1, which cannot be checked without DNA. The CDR3 extends over 16 amino acids. Germline V gives CDR1 MNHNS, CDR2 SASEGT. CDR3 region: CASSESRGYGNSPLHF.

This chain joins TRBV12-3 or TRBV12-4 and TRBJ2-7; the D gene TCRdb calls, TRBD1, cannot be checked with no DNA. The CDR3 spans 12 residues. The CDR3 is CASSSGGRRQYF.

V usage is TRBV28 and J usage is TRBJ2-1; TCRdb lists TRBD2, though no DNA is available to test this call. The CDR3 runs 16 residues. CDR1 MDHEN and CDR2 SYDVKM come from the germline V gene. The CDR3 reads CASSSPHTSGYNEQFF.

V usage is TRBV7-2 and J usage is TRBJ2-2; TCRdb lists TRBD2, though no DNA is available to test this call. From germline, CDR1 is SGHTA and CDR2 FQGNSA. This CDR3 contains 17 residues. CDR3 loop: CASSFDSGLANTGELFF.

The V and J genes are TRBV5-1 and TRBJ2-5; TCRdb gives TRBD2 as the D gene, but with no DNA this cannot be confirmed. The germline CDR1 and CDR2 sequences are SGHRS and YFSETQ. The CDR3 spans 15 residues. The CDR3 protein is CASSLAGVVGETQYF.

CDR3 sequence: CASSRGLNQETQYF. The rearrangement uses TRBV5-6 and TRBJ2-5; TCRdb returns TRBD2, unconfirmable since there is no DNA. From germline, CDR1 is SGHDT and CDR2 YYEEEE. The CDR3 spans 14 residues.